This T cell receptor beta chain was retrieved from a study of spatial heterogeneity in lung cancer. This clonotype was recorded a few times. The antigen is not known. V shed 4 bases, J shed 3 bases, and the junction held 7 bases outside the gene matches. Germline assignment: CDR1 MDHEN and CDR2 SYDVKM. The CDR3 runs to 16 residues. Study observations and caveats: Resection saw ubiquitous expanded tumor TCRs appear in blood more than follow-up did.

Time point noted: sample taken at primary tumor resection. Whole RNA from tumor, nontumor lung or frozen PBMC was sequenced unsorted. The donor group consisted of 72 patients who had untreated, early-stage non-small cell lung cancer. The presence of a unique molecular identifier marked each TCR cDNA molecule. TCRdb analysed the 5' RACE reads with MiXCR anew, one entry per CDR3 protein. Of tens of thousands of distinct CDR3 sequences in the sample, 9.5% to 15% were seen once. Sequenced material: PBMCs, taken at surgery. V is TRBV28 and J is TRBJ2-3; 10 nucleotides align to TRBD1. The sequence came from a male donor with early-stage non-small cell lung cancer. CDR3 sequence (DNA): TGTGCCAGCAGTTACCCGACAGGGGGCCGGACAGATACGCAGTATTTT. Translating gives CASSYPTGGRTDTQYF.